The rows below give T cell receptor beta chains drawn from one sample of a study of siplizumab effects on memory and regulatory T cells. Sequencing was performed with immunoSEQ multiplex PCR; in TCRdb, only in-frame clones are kept and a portion is missing. Seen here are about 91,000 clones, roughly 96% observed once, and the top ten hold roughly 0.033%. Sequencing used naive CD4+ T cells sorted from blood. Every receptor here comes from a human donor in good health. The CDR3 runs from the conserved cysteine through the conserved F or W. D genes are given only for firm matches. The listing skips clone size in some rows; elsewhere it reads once, few, many or a size class.

cdr3_nt: TGTGCCATCAGCGCCTCTGGGGCCAACGTCCTGACTTTC
cdr3_aa: CAISASGANVLTF
clone_size: -
d_call: -
j_call: TRBJ2-6
v_call: TRBV10-3

cdr3_nt: TGTGCCAGCAGTGACTGGGGACAGGGTCGGACCGGGGAGCTGTTTTTT
cdr3_aa: CASSDWGQGRTGELFF
clone_size: -
d_call: TRBD1
j_call: TRBJ2-2
v_call: TRBV6-4

cdr3_nt: TGTGCCATCAGTGAGTCACCCCAGGGAACCACTGAAGCTTTCTTT
cdr3_aa: CAISESPQGTTEAFF
clone_size: -
d_call: -
j_call: TRBJ1-1
v_call: TRBV10-3

cdr3_nt: TGTGCCAGCTCACCATTAGGATATAGCACAGATACGCAGTATTTT
cdr3_aa: CASSPLGYSTDTQYF
clone_size: -
d_call: -
j_call: TRBJ2-3
v_call: TRBV18

cdr3_nt: TGTGCCAGCGTCCCAGGGAGGAGCACTGAAGCTTTCTTT
cdr3_aa: CASVPGRSTEAFF
clone_size: -
d_call: -
j_call: TRBJ1-1
v_call: TRBV6-1

cdr3_nt: TGCGCCAGCAGCCTAGGGGGGAGTCGGTACGAGCAGTACTTC
cdr3_aa: CASSLGGSRYEQYF
clone_size: -
d_call: -
j_call: TRBJ2-7
v_call: TRBV5-1

cdr3_nt: TGCGCCAGCAGCTTGGTCGGGGGGCGGACAGATACGCAGTATTTT
cdr3_aa: CASSLVGGRTDTQYF
clone_size: -
d_call: -
j_call: TRBJ2-3
v_call: TRBV5-1

cdr3_nt: TGTGCCACTACTTCGGGGGGGACGTACAATGAGCAGTTCTTC
cdr3_aa: CATTSGGTYNEQFF
clone_size: -
d_call: TRBD2
j_call: TRBJ2-1
v_call: TRBV15

cdr3_nt: TGTGCCAGCACCCGCCAAGGGTTAAACACTGAAGCTTTCTTT
cdr3_aa: CASTRQGLNTEAFF
clone_size: -
d_call: -
j_call: TRBJ1-1
v_call: TRBV6-1

cdr3_nt: TGCAGCGTTGCCGGAGTTCTGAACACCGGGGAGCTGTTTTTT
cdr3_aa: CSVAGVLNTGELFF
clone_size: -
d_call: -
j_call: TRBJ2-2
v_call: TRBV29-1

cdr3_nt: TGCAGCGTTGCGTCCGGACAGGGGATATATGGCTACACCTTC
cdr3_aa: CSVASGQGIYGYTF
clone_size: -
d_call: TRBD1
j_call: TRBJ1-2
v_call: TRBV29-1

cdr3_nt: TGTGCCAGCAGTGACGAGACGCCTAGCGGGGGGGAAGACAATGAGCAGTTCTTC
cdr3_aa: CASSDETPSGGEDNEQFF
clone_size: -
d_call: TRBD2
j_call: TRBJ2-1
v_call: TRBV6-4

cdr3_nt: TGTGCCAGCTCACCGGTACAGTTTGAAGCTTTCTTT
cdr3_aa: CASSPVQFEAFF
clone_size: -
d_call: -
j_call: TRBJ1-1
v_call: TRBV18

cdr3_nt: TGTGCCAGTAGTATAGATATAAGTGGCATAGGACTCACAGATACGCAGTATTTT
cdr3_aa: CASSIDISGIGLTDTQYF
clone_size: -
d_call: -
j_call: TRBJ2-3
v_call: TRBV19

cdr3_nt: TGTGCCAGCAGTGAAGGGCAGGCTAGCACAGATACGCAGTATTTT
cdr3_aa: CASSEGQASTDTQYF
clone_size: -
d_call: -
j_call: TRBJ2-3
v_call: TRBV6-1

cdr3_nt: TGTGCCAGCAGTTACCTGGGACAGGTCAATCAGCCCCAGCATTTT
cdr3_aa: CASSYLGQVNQPQHF
clone_size: -
d_call: TRBD1
j_call: TRBJ1-5
v_call: TRBV6-6

cdr3_nt: TGTGCCAGCAGCCCGGACAGGGGGTATGGCTACACCTTC
cdr3_aa: CASSPDRGYGYTF
clone_size: -
d_call: TRBD1
j_call: TRBJ1-2
v_call: TRBV11-1

cdr3_nt: TGTGCCAGCAGCCGCATTGGGGACACTGAAGCTTTCTTT
cdr3_aa: CASSRIGDTEAFF
clone_size: -
d_call: -
j_call: TRBJ1-1
v_call: TRBV4-2

cdr3_nt: TGTGCCAGCAGCTGGAGACAGGAAAGCTCCTACAATGAGCAGTTCTTC
cdr3_aa: CASSWRQESSYNEQFF
clone_size: -
d_call: -
j_call: TRBJ2-1
v_call: TRBV5-4

cdr3_nt: TGTGCCAGCAGTTTGATGAGACAGGGTACACACGAGCAGTACTTC
cdr3_aa: CASSLMRQGTHEQYF
clone_size: -
d_call: TRBD1
j_call: TRBJ2-7
v_call: TRBV2

cdr3_nt: TGTGCCAGAAGCTTGGACAGGGTACTAGCCAAAAACATTCAGTACTTC
cdr3_aa: CARSLDRVLAKNIQYF
clone_size: -
d_call: -
j_call: TRBJ2-4
v_call: TRBV5-3

cdr3_nt: TGCGCCAGCAGCCACAGCGGGGGGGCCGAAGATACGCAGTATTTT
cdr3_aa: CASSHSGGAEDTQYF
clone_size: -
d_call: TRBD2
j_call: TRBJ2-3
v_call: TRBV4-1

cdr3_nt: TGTGCCAGCAGCTTAGGGGCCGAGCCCTACGAGCAGTACTTC
cdr3_aa: CASSLGAEPYEQYF
clone_size: -
d_call: -
j_call: TRBJ2-7
v_call: TRBV7-9

cdr3_nt: TGTGCCAGCAGCTTAATCCCACATCTAGCGGTTAGCTCCTACGAGCAGTACTTC
cdr3_aa: CASSLIPHLAVSSYEQYF
clone_size: -
d_call: TRBD2
j_call: TRBJ2-7
v_call: TRBV7-2

cdr3_nt: TGTGCCAGCAGCGTCGGTGGGGGGGGTAGTGAAAAACTGTTTTTT
cdr3_aa: CASSVGGGGSEKLFF
clone_size: -
d_call: -
j_call: TRBJ1-4
v_call: TRBV9

cdr3_nt: TGTGCCAGCAGCCCGACAGGGACGAACACTGAAGCTTTCTTT
cdr3_aa: CASSPTGTNTEAFF
clone_size: -
d_call: TRBD1
j_call: TRBJ1-1
v_call: TRBV27

cdr3_nt: TGCGCCAGCAGCCGACAGACTAGCGGGGTGGTCACCGGGGAGCTGTTTTTT
cdr3_aa: CASSRQTSGVVTGELFF
clone_size: -
d_call: TRBD2
j_call: TRBJ2-2
v_call: TRBV4-1

cdr3_nt: TGTGCCAGCAGCCAAGTGGGAGGGGCCAACACTGAAGCTTTCTTT
cdr3_aa: CASSQVGGANTEAFF
clone_size: -
d_call: -
j_call: TRBJ1-1
v_call: TRBV4-2

cdr3_nt: TGTGCCAGCAGCACCGGGCCGGAGGCCCTCAATGAGCAGTTCTTC
cdr3_aa: CASSTGPEALNEQFF
clone_size: -
d_call: -
j_call: TRBJ2-1
v_call: TRBV7-7

cdr3_nt: TGTGCCAGCAGCTTGACCAATTCACCCCTCCACTTT
cdr3_aa: CASSLTNSPLHF
clone_size: once
d_call: -
j_call: TRBJ1-6
v_call: TRBV5-7

cdr3_nt: TGTGCCAGTAGTATAGGGCCAACCCTGGATTCACCCCTCCACTTT
cdr3_aa: CASSIGPTLDSPLHF
clone_size: -
d_call: -
j_call: TRBJ1-6
v_call: TRBV19

cdr3_nt: TGTGCCAGCAGTCCCACGACAGGGGGCGGCACTGAAGCTTTCTTT
cdr3_aa: CASSPTTGGGTEAFF
clone_size: -
d_call: TRBD1
j_call: TRBJ1-1
v_call: TRBV27

cdr3_nt: TGTGCCAGCAGCTTATCCGGGGCGAACACTGAAGCTTTCTTT
cdr3_aa: CASSLSGANTEAFF
clone_size: -
d_call: -
j_call: TRBJ1-1
v_call: TRBV7-3

cdr3_nt: TGTGCCAGCAGTTTCGGGACTAGCACAGATACGCAGTATTTT
cdr3_aa: CASSFGTSTDTQYF
clone_size: -
d_call: -
j_call: TRBJ2-3
v_call: TRBV7-6

cdr3_nt: TGTGCCAGCAGCCAAGATTATGAGCGGGGGAGCACAGATACGCAGTATTTT
cdr3_aa: CASSQDYERGSTDTQYF
clone_size: -
d_call: TRBD2
j_call: TRBJ2-3
v_call: TRBV4-2

cdr3_nt: TGTGCCAGCAGCCCGTCGGGGGCCACAGATACGCAGTATTTT
cdr3_aa: CASSPSGATDTQYF
clone_size: -
d_call: -
j_call: TRBJ2-3
v_call: TRBV7-7

cdr3_nt: TGTGCCAGCAGCCAGGGAAACTATGGCTACACCTTC
cdr3_aa: CASSQGNYGYTF
clone_size: -
d_call: -
j_call: TRBJ1-2
v_call: TRBV6-4

cdr3_nt: TGTGCCAGCAGCCTAGCGGGGGGGTGGGATACGCAGTATTTT
cdr3_aa: CASSLAGGWDTQYF
clone_size: -
d_call: TRBD2
j_call: TRBJ2-3
v_call: TRBV28

cdr3_nt: TGTGCCAGCAGTTCGCAGCGGGGGGGTGTCGCTGAGCAGTACTTC
cdr3_aa: CASSSQRGGVAEQYF
clone_size: -
d_call: TRBD2
j_call: TRBJ2-7
v_call: TRBV6-5

cdr3_nt: TGTGCCAGCAGCTTAGCCGGGACAGGGAATCAGCCCCAGCATTTT
cdr3_aa: CASSLAGTGNQPQHF
clone_size: -
d_call: TRBD1
j_call: TRBJ1-5
v_call: TRBV5-4

cdr3_nt: TGTGCCACCCGAACAGGGAATCTCAATCAGCCCCAGCATTTT
cdr3_aa: CATRTGNLNQPQHF
clone_size: -
d_call: -
j_call: TRBJ1-5
v_call: TRBV5-3

cdr3_nt: TGTGCCAGCAGCTTAGGATCCCGGGGGCGCATTGCTGGAAACACCATATATTTT
cdr3_aa: CASSLGSRGRIAGNTIYF
clone_size: -
d_call: -
j_call: TRBJ1-3
v_call: TRBV7-6

cdr3_nt: TGTGCCAGCAGCTTTGAAAGGGGGATAGGCAATGAGCAGTTCTTC
cdr3_aa: CASSFERGIGNEQFF
clone_size: -
d_call: -
j_call: TRBJ2-1
v_call: TRBV7-9

cdr3_nt: TGTGCCAGCAGCTCAGGGCAGGGAGGCGAAAAACTGTTTTTT
cdr3_aa: CASSSGQGGEKLFF
clone_size: -
d_call: -
j_call: TRBJ1-4
v_call: TRBV7-8